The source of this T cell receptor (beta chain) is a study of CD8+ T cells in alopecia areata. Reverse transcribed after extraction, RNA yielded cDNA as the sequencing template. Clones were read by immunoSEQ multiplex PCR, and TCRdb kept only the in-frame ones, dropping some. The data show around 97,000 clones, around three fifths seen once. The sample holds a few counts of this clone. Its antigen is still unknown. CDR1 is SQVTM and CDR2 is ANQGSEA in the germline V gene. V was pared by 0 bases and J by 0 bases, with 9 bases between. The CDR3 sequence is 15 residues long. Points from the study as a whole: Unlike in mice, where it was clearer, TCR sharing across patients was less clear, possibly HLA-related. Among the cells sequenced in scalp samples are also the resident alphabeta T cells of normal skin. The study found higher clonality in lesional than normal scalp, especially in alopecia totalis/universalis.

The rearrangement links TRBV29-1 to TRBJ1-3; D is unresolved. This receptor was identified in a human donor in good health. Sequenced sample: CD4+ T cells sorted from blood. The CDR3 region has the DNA TGCAGCGTTGAAGATAGAGGGTTCTCTGGAAACACCATATATTTT. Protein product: CSVEDRGFSGNTIYF. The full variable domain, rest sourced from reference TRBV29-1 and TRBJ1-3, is SAVISQKPSRDICQRGTSLTIQCQVDSQVTMMFWYRQQPGQSLTLIATANQGSEATYESGFVIDKFPISRPNLTFSTLTVSNMSPEDSSIYLCSVEDRGFSGNTIYFGEGSWLTVV.